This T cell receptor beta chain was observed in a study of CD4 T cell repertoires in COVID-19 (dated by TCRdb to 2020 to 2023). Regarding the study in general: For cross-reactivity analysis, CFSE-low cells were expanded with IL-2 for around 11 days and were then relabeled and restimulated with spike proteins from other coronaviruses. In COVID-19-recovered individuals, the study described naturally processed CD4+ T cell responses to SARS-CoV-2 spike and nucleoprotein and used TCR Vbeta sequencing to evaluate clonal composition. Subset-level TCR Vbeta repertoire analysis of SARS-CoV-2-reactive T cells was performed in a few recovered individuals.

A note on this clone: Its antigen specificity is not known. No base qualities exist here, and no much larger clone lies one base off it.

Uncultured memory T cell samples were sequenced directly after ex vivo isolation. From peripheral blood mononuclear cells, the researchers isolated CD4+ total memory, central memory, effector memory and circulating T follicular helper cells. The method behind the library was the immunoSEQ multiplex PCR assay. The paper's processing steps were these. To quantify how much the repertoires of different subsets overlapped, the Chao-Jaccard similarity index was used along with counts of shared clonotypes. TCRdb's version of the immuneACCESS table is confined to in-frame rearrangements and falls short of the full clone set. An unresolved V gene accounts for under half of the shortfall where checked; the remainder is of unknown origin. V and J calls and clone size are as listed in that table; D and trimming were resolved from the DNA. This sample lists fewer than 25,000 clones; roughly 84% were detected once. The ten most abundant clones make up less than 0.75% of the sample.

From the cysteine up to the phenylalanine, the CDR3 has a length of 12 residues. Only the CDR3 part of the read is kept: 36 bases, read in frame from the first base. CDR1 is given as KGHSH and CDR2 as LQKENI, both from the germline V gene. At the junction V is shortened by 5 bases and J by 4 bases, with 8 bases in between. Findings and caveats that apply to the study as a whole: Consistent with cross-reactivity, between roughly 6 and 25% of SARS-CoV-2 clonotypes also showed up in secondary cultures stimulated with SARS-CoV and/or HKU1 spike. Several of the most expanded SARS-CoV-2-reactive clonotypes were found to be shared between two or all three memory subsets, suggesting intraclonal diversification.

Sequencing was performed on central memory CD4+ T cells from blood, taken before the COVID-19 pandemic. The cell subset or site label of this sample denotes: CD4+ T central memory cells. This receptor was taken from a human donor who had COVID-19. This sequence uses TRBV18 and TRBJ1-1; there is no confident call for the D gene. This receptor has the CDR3 CASSSAGTEAFF. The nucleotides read TGTGCCAGCTCATCCGCGGGCACTGAAGCTTTCTTT.